The 10 T cell receptor beta chains presented below share a single source sample, sequenced in a study of sequential checkpoint blockade in melanoma. Some clones are missing from TCRdb's copy, which holds only in-frame ones; the method was immunoSEQ multiplex PCR. The sample shows 25,000 to 30,000 clones, about 83% of them seen only once. The treatment here: randomized to nivolumab then ipilimumab (arm A) or the reverse (arm B). Sample: CD8+ T cells sorted from blood (inferred from file names), taken from a patient given nivolumab and ipilimumab in sequence. The receptors stem from a human donor with melanoma.

The V call is TRBV5-8, the J call TRBJ2-7; 8 bases line up with TRBD1. Germline V gene data show CDR1 as SGHTS and CDR2 as YDEGEE. Trimming cost V 3 bases and J 5 bases; bases outside gene matches: 7. The CDR3 is 14 amino acids. In DNA, the CDR3 is TGTGCCAGCAGCTACCCGGGACAGGAAAACGAGCAGTACTTC. Residues: CASSYPGQENEQYF.

The V and J genes are TRBV9 and TRBJ2-1; 10 nucleotides match TRBD2. This CDR3 region has 16 residues. The V segment lost 5 bases and the J segment 4 bases; nucleotides outside the gene matches: 9. Germline V lookup: CDR1 SGDLS, CDR2 YYNGEE. CDR3 sequence reads: CASSPTLAGVYNEQFF. Written as DNA, the CDR3 is TGTGCCAGCAGTCCCACCCTAGCGGGAGTTTACAATGAGCAGTTCTTC.

The chain links TRBV7-8 to TRBJ2-1, with TRBD1 matching 8 bases. The CDR3 has 16 residues. The germline V gene has CDR1 SGHVS and CDR2 FQNEAQ. After removal of 5 bases from V and 1 base from J, the junction contained 7 bases not matched to a gene. The CDR3 bases are TGTGCCAGCAGCGCGAATGACAGGGGTTCCTACAATGAGCAGTTCTTC. It translates to CASSANDRGSYNEQFF.

This chain links TRBV6-4 with TRBJ1-1; 9 positions agree with TRBD1. J gave up 4 bases and V 4 bases, and 1 base lay outside the gene matches. Germline CDR1 is MRHNA and CDR2 is SNTAGT. The CDR3 has 13 amino acids. CDR3 DNA sequence: TGTGCCAGCAGTGTGACAGGGGGCACTGAAGCTTTCTTT. Translated, it gives CASSVTGGTEAFF.

The gene calls are TRBV7-9 and TRBJ2-1; D possibly corresponds to TRBD2 (5 bases). V dropped 3 bases and J dropped 6 bases, with 6 bases sitting between them. Germline V gene sequence: CDR1 SEHNR, CDR2 FQNEAQ (reference sequence). CDR3 length: 12 amino acids. CDR3 sequence reads: CASSFLANEQFF. CDR3 nucleotides: TGTGCCAGCAGCTTCCTAGCCAATGAGCAGTTCTTC.

The chain combines TRBV4-2 with TRBJ2-7; TRBD2 aligns across 11 bases. The junction had 9 bases not matched to a gene; V was cut back by 0 bases and J by 5 bases. The CDR3 contains 17 residues. Germline V gene data show CDR1 as LGHNA and CDR2 as YNFKEQ. CDR3 sequence reads: CASSQDGVAGGRNEQYF. The CDR3 nucleotides are TGTGCCAGCAGCCAAGATGGGGTAGCGGGGGGGCGGAACGAGCAGTACTTC.

The V call is TRBV28, the J call TRBJ2-7; 7 bases agree with TRBD1. The germline V gene encodes CDR1 MDHEN and CDR2 SYDVKM. V lost 8 bases to trimming and J lost 0 bases; unmatched junction nucleotides: 1. The CDR3 spans 12 residues. The CDR3 sequence: CASWDSSYEQYF. In nucleotides, the CDR3 is TGTGCCAGCTGGGACAGCTCCTACGAGCAGTACTTC.

The V and J genes are TRBV10-3 and TRBJ2-1, with a tentative D call TRBD2 (5 bases). CDR3 length: 14 amino acids. V was pared by 4 bases and J by 8 bases, with 15 bases between. Germline lookup yields CDR1 ENHRY and CDR2 SYGVKD. In nucleotides, the CDR3 is TGTGCCATCAGTGGAGTTAGCGCCCCCGATGAGCAGTTCTTC. It translates to CAISGVSAPDEQFF.

This clone was found once. The gene calls are TRBV28 and TRBJ2-1; 10 positions agree with TRBD1. Germline CDR1 and CDR2: MDHEN and SYDVKM. The CDR3 length is 18 residues. V was clipped by 4 bases and J by 5 bases; unmatched bases: 14. CDR3 in DNA: TGTGCCAGCAGTTCCCACCCCATCCGACAGGGGGCCCACAATGAGCAGTTCTTC. It encodes CASSSHPIRQGAHNEQFF.

This clone was seen once. The chain uses TRBV7-6 and TRBJ2-1; 14 bases map to TRBD2. Germline loops: CDR1 SGHVS, CDR2 FNYEAQ. The CDR3 length is 19 residues. Trimming at V came to 3 bases and at J to 4 bases, leaving 11 bases not matched to a gene. The CDR3 is CASSLLPTRLAGGYNEQFF. Written as DNA, the CDR3 is TGTGCCAGCAGCTTGCTTCCAACCAGACTAGCGGGAGGGTACAATGAGCAGTTCTTC.